The clone carrying this TCR beta chain was observed a handful of times. The target antigen is unknown. The trim removed 7 bases at V and 8 bases at J, leaving 9 bases unmatched. This CDR3 contains 13 residues. Germline values: CDR1 MNHNS, CDR2 SASEGT. The data were obtained in a study of T cell repertoires in cytomegalovirus infection. MiXCR, run by TCRdb on the reads, gives a single entry per CDR3 protein. The sample records under 70,000 distinct CDR3 sequences, 33% being singletons. This TCR was sampled from a human donor in good health (CMV status not recorded). Some clones in this sample may be carry-over from other donors' samples. Material for sequencing was PBMCs, sequenced either directly or after in vitro stimulation (not recorded which). The chain combines TRBV6-1 with TRBJ1-2; 8 positions agree with TRBD1. CDR3 loop: CASNEPGGGGYTF. CDR3 bases: TGTGCCAGCAACGAACCAGGGGGCGGCGGCTACACCTTC.